This T cell receptor beta chain is drawn from a study of blood T cell repertoires in COVID-19. Study details: The analysed material was cDNA or gDNA that came from T cells, B-cell-depleted T cells, or PBMCs.

The table lists this clone with a count of one. One junction end does not reproduce the germline sequence, and a read error may be involved. Original handling: Reference gene primer amplification gave estimated nucleated cell counts. The protocol was immunoSEQ multiplex PCR, while the TCRdb copy is restricted to in-frame clones and leaves out a portion. D and trimming come from the DNA, and the V and J calls and clone size come from that table. The table lists roughly 80,000 clones, roughly four fifths of them singletons. The sequenced sample was peripheral blood. This TCR was recovered from a human donor in a cohort sampled during active COVID-19.

The CDR3 here is CASSRSGGTYNEQFF. CDR3 in DNA: TGTGCTAGCAGCCGTAGCGGGGGAACCTACAATGAGCAGTTCTTC. The chain combines TRBV7-7 with TRBJ2-1, with 9 positions matching TRBD2. The CDR3 covers 15 residues. Looked up from germline, CDR1 is SSHAT and CDR2 is FNYEAQ (reference sequence). The full variable domain, with the rest looked up from reference TRBV7-7 and TRBJ2-1, is GAGVSQSPRYKVTKRGQDVTLRCDPISSHATLYWYQQALGQGPEFLTYFNYEAQPDKSGLPSDRFSAERPEGSISTLTIQRTEQRDSAMYRCASSRSGGTYNEQFFGPGTRLTVL.